This T cell receptor beta chain is from a study of blood T cell repertoires in COVID-19. Study-level background: From the United States, Italy and Spain came samples of acute and convalescent COVID-19. PBMCs, B-cell-depleted T cells, or T cells provided the cDNA or gDNA that made up the material.

This CDR3 comprises 16 residues. Looked up from germline, CDR1 is LNHNV and CDR2 is YYDKDF (reference sequence). Trimming pared 5 bases from V and 2 bases from J, leaving 15 bases between. Authors' methods: Amplification from reference gene primers served as the basis for estimated nucleated cell counts. This table comes from immunoSEQ multiplex PCR, and its TCRdb copy is limited to in-frame clones, with some not included. V, J and clone size reflect that table, while D and trimming were determined from the DNA. The profile shows a few hundred thousand clones, 85% of them singletons. The V call is TRBV15, the J call TRBJ2-2; weak D call: TRBD2 (5 bases). The source material was peripheral blood. This clonotype was sampled from a woman between 18 and 30 years old with acute or convalescent COVID-19. The CDR3 region is CATSGLLDKNTGELFF. CDR3 DNA: TGTGCCACCAGCGGACTGCTAGACAAAAACACCGGGGAGCTGTTTTTT. The full variable domain, its missing parts supplied by reference TRBV15 and TRBJ2-2, is DAMVIQNPRYQVTQFGKPVTLSCSQTLNHNVMYWYQQKSSQAPKLLFHYYDKDFNNEADTPDNFQSRRPNTSFCFLDIRSPGLGDTAMYLCATSGLLDKNTGELFFGEGSRLTVL.